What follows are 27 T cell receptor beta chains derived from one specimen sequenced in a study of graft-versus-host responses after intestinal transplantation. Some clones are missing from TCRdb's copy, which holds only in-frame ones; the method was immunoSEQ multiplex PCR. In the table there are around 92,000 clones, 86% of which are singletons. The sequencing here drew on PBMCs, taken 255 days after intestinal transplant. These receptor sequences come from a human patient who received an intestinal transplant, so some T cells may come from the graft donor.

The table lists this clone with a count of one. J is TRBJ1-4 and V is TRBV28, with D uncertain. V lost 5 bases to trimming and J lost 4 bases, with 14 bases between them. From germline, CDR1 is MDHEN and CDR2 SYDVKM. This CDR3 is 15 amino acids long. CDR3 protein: CASSPRLKFNEKLFF. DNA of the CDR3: TGTGCCAGCAGTCCCAGACTGAAATTTAATGAAAAACTGTTTTTT.

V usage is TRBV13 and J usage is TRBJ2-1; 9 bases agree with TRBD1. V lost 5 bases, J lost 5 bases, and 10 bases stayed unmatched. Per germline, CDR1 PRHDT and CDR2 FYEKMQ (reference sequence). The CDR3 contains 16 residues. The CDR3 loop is CASSPPLTGGNNEQFF. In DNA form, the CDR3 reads TGTGCCAGCAGCCCCCCGCTTACAGGGGGCAACAATGAGCAGTTCTTC. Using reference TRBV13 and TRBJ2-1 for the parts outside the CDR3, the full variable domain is AAGVIQSPRHLIKEKRETATLKCYPIPRHDTVYWYQQGPGQDPQFLISFYEKMQSDKGSIPDRFSAQQFSDYHSELNMSSLELGDSALYFCASSPPLTGGNNEQFFGPGTRLTVL.

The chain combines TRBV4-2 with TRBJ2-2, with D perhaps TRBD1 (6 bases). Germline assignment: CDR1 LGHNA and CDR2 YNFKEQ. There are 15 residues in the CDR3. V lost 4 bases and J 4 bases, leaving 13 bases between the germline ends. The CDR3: CASSPNGQSTGELFF. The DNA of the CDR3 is TGTGCCAGCAGCCCGAACGGACAGTCCACCGGGGAGCTGTTTTTT.

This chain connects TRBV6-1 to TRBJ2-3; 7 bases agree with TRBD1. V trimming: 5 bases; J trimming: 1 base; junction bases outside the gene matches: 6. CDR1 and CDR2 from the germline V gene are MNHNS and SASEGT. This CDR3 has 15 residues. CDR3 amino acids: CASSRDRIGTDTQYF. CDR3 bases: TGTGCCAGCAGTCGGGACAGAATTGGCACAGATACGCAGTATTTT.

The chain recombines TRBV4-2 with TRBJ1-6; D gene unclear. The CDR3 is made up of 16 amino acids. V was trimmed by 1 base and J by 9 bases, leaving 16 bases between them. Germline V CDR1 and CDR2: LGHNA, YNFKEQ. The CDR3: CASSQGAEGGLSPLHF. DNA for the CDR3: TGTGCCAGCAGCCAAGGGGCGGAGGGAGGGCTTTCACCCCTCCACTTT.

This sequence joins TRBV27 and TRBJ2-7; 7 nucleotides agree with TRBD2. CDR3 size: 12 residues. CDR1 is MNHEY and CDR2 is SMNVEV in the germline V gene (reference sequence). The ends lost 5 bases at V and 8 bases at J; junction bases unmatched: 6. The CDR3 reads CASSPVGGKQYF. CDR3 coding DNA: TGTGCCAGCAGTCCCGTCGGGGGGAAGCAGTACTTC.

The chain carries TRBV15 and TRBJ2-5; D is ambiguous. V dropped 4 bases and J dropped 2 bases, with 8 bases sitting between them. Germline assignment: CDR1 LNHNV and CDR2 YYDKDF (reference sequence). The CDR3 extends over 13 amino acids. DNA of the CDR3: TGTGCCACCAGCAACAGCCTACAAGAGACCCAGTACTTC. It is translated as CATSNSLQETQYF.

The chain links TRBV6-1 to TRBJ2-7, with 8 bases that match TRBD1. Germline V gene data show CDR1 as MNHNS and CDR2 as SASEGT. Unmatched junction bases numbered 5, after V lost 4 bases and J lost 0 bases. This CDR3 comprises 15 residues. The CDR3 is CASSVETGDSYEQYF. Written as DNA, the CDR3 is TGTGCCAGCAGTGTTGAGACAGGGGACTCCTACGAGCAGTACTTC.

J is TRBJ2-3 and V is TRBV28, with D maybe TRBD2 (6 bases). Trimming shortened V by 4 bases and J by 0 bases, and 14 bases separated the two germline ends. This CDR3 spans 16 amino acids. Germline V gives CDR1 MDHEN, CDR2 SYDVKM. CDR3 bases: TGTGCCAGCAGTTCCACAGGAGGGCCCAGCACAGATACGCAGTATTTT. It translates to CASSSTGGPSTDTQYF. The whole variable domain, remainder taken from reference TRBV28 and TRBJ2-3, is DVKVTQSSRYLVKRTGEKVFLECVQDMDHENMFWYRQDPGLGLRLIYFSYDVKMKEKGDIPEGYSVSREKKERFSLILESASTNQTSMYLCASSSTGGPSTDTQYFGPGTRLTVL.

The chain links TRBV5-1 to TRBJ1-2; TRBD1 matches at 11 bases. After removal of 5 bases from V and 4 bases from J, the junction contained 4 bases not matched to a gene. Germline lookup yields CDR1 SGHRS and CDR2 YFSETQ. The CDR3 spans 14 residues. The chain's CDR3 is CASRAGTGGYGYTF. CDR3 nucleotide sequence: TGCGCCAGCAGGGCCGGGACAGGGGGCTATGGCTACACCTTC.

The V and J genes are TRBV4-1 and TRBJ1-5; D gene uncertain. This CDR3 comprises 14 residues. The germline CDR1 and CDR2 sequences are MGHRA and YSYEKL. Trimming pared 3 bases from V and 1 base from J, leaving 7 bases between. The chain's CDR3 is CASSQDDSNQPQHF. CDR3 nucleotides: TGCGCCAGCAGCCAGGACGACAGCAATCAGCCCCAGCATTTT.

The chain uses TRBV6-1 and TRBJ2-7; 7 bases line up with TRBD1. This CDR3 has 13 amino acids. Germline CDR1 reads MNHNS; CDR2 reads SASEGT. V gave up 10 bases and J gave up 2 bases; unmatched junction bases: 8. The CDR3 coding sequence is TGTGCCACCACGGACAGGTTAACCTACGAGCAGTACTTC. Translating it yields CATTDRLTYEQYF.

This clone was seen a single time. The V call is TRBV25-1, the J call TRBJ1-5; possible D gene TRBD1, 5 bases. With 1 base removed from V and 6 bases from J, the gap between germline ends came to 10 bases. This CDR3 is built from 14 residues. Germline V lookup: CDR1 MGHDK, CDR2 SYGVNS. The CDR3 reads CASSEFGGGQPQHF. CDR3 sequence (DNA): TGTGCCAGCAGTGAATTCGGGGGAGGTCAGCCCCAGCATTTT.

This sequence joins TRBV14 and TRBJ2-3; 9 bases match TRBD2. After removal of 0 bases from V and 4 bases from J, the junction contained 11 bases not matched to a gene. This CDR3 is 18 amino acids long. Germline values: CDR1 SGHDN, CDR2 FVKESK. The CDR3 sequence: CASSQDPARAGGPDTQYF. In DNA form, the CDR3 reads TGTGCCAGCAGCCAAGATCCCGCCCGGGCGGGGGGGCCAGATACGCAGTATTTT.

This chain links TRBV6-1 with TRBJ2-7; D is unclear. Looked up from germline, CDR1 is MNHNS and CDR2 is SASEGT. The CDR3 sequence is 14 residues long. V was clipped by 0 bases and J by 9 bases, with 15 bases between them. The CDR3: CASSEAERTTGQYF. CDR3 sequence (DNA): TGTGCCAGCAGTGAAGCCGAAAGGACCACTGGGCAGTACTTC.

The CDR3 DNA reads TGCGCCAGCAGTGATTTTAGCGGGGGAACAGATACGCAGTATTTT. Residues: CASSDFSGGTDTQYF. The V gene is TRBV10-1, the J gene TRBJ2-3; TRBD2 aligns across 9 bases. The CDR3 is made up of 15 amino acids. The V gene end was trimmed by 3 bases and the J gene end by 3 bases; junction bases not matched to a gene: 4. From germline, CDR1 is WNHNN and CDR2 SYGVQD (reference sequence).

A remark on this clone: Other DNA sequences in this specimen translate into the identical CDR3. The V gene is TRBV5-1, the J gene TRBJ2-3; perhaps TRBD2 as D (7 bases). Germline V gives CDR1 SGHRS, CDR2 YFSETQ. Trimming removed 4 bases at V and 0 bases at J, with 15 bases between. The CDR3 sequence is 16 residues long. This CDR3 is CASSLRGGASTDTQYF. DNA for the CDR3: TGCGCCAGCAGCCTGCGTGGGGGGGCGAGCACAGATACGCAGTATTTT.

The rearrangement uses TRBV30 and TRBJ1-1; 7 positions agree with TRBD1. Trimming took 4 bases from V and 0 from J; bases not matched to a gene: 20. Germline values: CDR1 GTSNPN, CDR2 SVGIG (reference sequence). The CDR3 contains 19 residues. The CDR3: CAWTNGPGTAVPMNTEAFF. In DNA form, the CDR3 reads TGTGCCTGGACAAATGGTCCCGGGACAGCTGTTCCTATGAACACTGAAGCTTTCTTT.

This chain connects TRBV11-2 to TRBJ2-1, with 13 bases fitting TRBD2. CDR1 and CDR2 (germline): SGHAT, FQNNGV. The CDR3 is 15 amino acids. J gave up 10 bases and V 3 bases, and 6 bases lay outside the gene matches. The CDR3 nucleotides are TGTGCCAGCAGCTTGACCGGACTAGCGGGGGAGGAGCAGTTCTTC. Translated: CASSLTGLAGEEQFF. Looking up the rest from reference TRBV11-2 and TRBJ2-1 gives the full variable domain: EAGVAQSPRYKIIEKRQSVAFWCNPISGHATLYWYQQILGQGPKLLIQFQNNGVVDDSQLPKDRFSAERLKGVDSTLKIQPAKLEDSAVYLCASSLTGLAGEEQFFGPGTRLTVL.

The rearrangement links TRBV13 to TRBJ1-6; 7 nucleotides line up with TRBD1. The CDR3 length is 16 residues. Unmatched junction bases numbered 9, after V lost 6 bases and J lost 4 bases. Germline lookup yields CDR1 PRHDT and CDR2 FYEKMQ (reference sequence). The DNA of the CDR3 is TGTGCCAGCAGTCATGGACAGGATCGATATAATTCACCCCTCCACTTT. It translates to CASSHGQDRYNSPLHF. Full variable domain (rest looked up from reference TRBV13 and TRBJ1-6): AAGVIQSPRHLIKEKRETATLKCYPIPRHDTVYWYQQGPGQDPQFLISFYEKMQSDKGSIPDRFSAQQFSDYHSELNMSSLELGDSALYFCASSHGQDRYNSPLHFGNGTRLTVT.

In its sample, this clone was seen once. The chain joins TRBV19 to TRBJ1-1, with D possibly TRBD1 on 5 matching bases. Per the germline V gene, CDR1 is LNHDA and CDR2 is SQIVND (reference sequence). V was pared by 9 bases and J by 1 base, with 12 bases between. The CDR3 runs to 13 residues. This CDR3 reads CASQLTGNTEAFF. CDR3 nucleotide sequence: TGTGCCAGCCAACTTACAGGGAACACTGAAGCTTTCTTT.

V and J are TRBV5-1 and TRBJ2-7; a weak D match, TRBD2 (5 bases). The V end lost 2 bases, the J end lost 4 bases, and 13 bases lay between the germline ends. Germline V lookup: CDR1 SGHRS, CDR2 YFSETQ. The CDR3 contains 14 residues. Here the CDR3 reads CASSFGIGDYEQYF. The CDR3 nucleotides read TGCGCCAGCAGCTTTGGTATCGGGGATTACGAGCAGTACTTC.

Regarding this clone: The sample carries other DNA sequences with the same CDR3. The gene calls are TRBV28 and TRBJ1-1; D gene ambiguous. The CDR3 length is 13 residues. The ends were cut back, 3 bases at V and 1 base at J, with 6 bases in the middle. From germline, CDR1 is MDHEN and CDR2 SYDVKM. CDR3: CASSLTENTEAFF. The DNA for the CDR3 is TGTGCCAGCAGTTTGACGGAGAACACTGAAGCTTTCTTT.

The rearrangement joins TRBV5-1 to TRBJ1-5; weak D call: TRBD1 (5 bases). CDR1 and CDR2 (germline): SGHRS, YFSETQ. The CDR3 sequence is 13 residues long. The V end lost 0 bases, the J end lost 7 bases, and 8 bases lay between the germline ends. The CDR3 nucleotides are TGCGCCAGCAGCTTGGGTGGGGGGCAGCCCCAGCATTTT. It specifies CASSLGGGQPQHF. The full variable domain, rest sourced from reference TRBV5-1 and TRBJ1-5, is KAGVTQTPRYLIKTRGQQVTLSCSPISGHRSVSWYQQTPGQGLQFLFEYFSETQRNKGNFPGRFSGRQFSNSRSEMNVSTLELGDSALYLCASSLGGGQPQHFGDGTRLSIL.

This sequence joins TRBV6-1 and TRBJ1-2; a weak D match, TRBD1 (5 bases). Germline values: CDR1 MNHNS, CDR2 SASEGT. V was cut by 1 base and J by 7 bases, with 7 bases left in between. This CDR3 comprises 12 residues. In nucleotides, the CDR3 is TGTGCCAGCAGTGAAGGTAGGGGTGGCTACACCTTC. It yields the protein CASSEGRGGYTF.

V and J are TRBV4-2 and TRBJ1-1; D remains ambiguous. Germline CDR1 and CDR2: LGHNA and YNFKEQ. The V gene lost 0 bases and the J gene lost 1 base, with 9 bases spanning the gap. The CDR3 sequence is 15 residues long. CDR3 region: CASSQDPGRNTEAFF. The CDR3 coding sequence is TGTGCCAGCAGCCAAGACCCCGGCAGGAACACTGAAGCTTTCTTT.

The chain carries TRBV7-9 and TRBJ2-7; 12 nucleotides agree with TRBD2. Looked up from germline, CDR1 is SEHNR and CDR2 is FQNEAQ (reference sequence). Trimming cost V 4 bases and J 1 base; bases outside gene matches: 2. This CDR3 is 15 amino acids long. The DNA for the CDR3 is TGTGCCAGCAGCTCGACTAGCGGGAGTTCCTACGAGCAGTACTTC. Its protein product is CASSSTSGSSYEQYF.